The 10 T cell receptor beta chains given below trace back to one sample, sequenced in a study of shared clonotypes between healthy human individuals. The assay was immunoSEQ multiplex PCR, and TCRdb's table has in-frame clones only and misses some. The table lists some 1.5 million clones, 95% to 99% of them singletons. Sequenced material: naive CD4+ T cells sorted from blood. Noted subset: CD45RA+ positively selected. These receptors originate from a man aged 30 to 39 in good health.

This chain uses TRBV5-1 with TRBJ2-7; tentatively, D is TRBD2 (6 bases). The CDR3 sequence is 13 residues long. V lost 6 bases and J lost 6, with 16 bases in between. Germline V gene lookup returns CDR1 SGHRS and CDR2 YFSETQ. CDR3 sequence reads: CASKYDSGSEQYF. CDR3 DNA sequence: TGCGCCAGCAAATACGACTCCGGGAGCGAGCAGTACTTC. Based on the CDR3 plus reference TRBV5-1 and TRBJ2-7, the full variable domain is KAGVTQTPRYLIKTRGQQVTLSCSPISGHRSVSWYQQTPGQGLQFLFEYFSETQRNKGNFPGRFSGRQFSNSRSEMNVSTLELGDSALYLCASKYDSGSEQYFGPGTRLTVT.

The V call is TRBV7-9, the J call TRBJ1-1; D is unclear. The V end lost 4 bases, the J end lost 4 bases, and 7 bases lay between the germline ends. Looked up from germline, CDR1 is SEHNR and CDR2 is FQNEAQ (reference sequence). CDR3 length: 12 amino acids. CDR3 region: CASSYLTTEAFF. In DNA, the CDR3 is TGTGCCAGCAGCTACCTTACCACTGAAGCTTTCTTT.

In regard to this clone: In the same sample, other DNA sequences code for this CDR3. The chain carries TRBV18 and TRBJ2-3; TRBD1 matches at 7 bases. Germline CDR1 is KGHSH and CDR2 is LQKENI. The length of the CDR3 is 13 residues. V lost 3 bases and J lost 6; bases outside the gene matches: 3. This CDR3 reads CASSPTGADTQYF. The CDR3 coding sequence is TGTGCCAGCTCACCTACAGGGGCCGATACGCAGTATTTT.

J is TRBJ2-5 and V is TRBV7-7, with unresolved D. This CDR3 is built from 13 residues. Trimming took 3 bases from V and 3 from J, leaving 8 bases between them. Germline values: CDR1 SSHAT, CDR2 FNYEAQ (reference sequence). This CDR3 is CASSFRVKETQYF. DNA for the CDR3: TGTGCCAGCAGCTTCCGTGTGAAAGAGACCCAGTACTTC.

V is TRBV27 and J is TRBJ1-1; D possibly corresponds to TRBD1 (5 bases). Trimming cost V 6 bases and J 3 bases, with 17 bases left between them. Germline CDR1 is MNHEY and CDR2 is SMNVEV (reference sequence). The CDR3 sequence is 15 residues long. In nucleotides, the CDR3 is TGTGCCAGCAGACGAACCAGGGTGTGGGACACTGAAGCTTTCTTT. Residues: CASRRTRVWDTEAFF.

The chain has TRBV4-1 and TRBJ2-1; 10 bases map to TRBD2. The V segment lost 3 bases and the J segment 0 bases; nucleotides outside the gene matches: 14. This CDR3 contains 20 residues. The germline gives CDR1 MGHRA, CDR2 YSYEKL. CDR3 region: CASSHPYRGASGSSYNEQFF. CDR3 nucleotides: TGCGCCAGCAGCCATCCTTACAGGGGGGCTAGCGGGAGCTCCTACAATGAGCAGTTCTTC.

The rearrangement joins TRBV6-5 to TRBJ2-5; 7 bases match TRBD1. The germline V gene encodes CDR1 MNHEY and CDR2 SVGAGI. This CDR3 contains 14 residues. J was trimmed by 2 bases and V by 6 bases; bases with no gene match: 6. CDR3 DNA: TGTGCCAGCAGCCCCCGGGACAGACAAGAGACCCAGTACTTC. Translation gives CASSPRDRQETQYF.

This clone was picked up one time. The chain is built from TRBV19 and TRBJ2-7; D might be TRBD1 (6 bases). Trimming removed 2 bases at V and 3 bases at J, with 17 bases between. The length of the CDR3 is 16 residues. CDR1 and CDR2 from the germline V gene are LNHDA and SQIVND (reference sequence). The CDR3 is CASSIPRTASGYEQYF. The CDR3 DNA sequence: TGTGCCAGTAGTATACCCCGGACAGCGTCGGGCTACGAGCAGTACTTC.

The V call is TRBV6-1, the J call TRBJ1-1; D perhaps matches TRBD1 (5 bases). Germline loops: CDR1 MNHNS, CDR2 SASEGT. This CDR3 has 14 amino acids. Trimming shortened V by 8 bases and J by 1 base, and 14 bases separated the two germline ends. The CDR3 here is CASSKTVKNTEAFF. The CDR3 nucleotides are TGTGCCAGCTCCAAGACAGTTAAGAACACTGAAGCTTTCTTT.

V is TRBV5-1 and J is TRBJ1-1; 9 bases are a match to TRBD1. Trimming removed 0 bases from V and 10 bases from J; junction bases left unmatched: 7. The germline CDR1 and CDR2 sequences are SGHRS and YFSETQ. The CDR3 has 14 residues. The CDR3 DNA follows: TGCGCCAGCAGCTTGGACAGGGGGCTATCGGGAGCTTTCTTT. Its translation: CASSLDRGLSGAFF. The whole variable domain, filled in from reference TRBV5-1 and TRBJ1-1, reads KAGVTQTPRYLIKTRGQQVTLSCSPISGHRSVSWYQQTPGQGLQFLFEYFSETQRNKGNFPGRFSGRQFSNSRSEMNVSTLELGDSALYLCASSLDRGLSGAFFGQGTRLTVV.